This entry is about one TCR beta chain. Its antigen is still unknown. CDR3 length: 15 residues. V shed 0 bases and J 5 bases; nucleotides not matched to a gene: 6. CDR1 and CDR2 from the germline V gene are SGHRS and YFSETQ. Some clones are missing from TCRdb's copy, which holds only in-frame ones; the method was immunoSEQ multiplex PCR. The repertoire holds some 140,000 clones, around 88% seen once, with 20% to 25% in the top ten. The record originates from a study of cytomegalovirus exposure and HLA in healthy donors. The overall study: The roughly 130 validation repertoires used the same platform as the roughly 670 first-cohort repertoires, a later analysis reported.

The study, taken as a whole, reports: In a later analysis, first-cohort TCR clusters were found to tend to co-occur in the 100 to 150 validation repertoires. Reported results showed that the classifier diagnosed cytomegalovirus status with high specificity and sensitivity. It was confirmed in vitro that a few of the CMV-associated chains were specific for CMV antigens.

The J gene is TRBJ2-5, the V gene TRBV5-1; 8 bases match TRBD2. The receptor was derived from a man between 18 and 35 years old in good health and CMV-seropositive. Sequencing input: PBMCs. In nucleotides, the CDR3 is TGCGCCAGCAGCTTGGGCGGCGGGGGGTTCGAGACCCAGTACTTC. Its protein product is CASSLGGGGFETQYF.